The entry that follows covers one T cell receptor (beta chain) sequence. The sample belongs to a study of technical replicates of blood from a few donors. Germline CDR1 is MGHRA and CDR2 is YSYEKL. Trimming left V 1 base short and J 2 bases short, with 9 bases between. The CDR3 is 14 residues long. Some clones are missing from TCRdb's copy, which holds only in-frame ones; the method was immunoSEQ multiplex PCR. The sample contains roughly 79,000 clones, over 90% of which appear only once. The TCR sequence derives from a human donor in good health. The source material was T cells isolated from PBMCs. The J gene is TRBJ2-7, the V gene TRBV4-1; D call uncertain. The CDR3 is CASSQASATYEQYF. The CDR3 DNA reads as TGCGCCAGCAGCCAAGCCAGCGCTACCTACGAGCAGTACTTC.